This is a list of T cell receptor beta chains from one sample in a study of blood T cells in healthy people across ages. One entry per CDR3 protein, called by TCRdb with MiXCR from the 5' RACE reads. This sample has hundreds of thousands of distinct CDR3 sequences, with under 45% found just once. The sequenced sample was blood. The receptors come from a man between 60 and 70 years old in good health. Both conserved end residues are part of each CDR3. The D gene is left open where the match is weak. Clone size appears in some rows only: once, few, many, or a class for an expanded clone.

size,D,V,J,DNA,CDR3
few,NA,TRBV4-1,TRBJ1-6,TGCGCCAGCAGCAAGGGGTTGGATTCACCCCTCCACTTT,CASSKGLDSPLHF
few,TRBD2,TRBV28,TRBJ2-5,TGTGCCAGCAGTCCGGGACTAGGTCAGACCCAGTACTTC,CASSPGLGQTQYF
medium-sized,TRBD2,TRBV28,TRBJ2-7,TGTGCCAGCAGGGGACTAGTATACGAGCAGTACTTC,CASRGLVYEQYF
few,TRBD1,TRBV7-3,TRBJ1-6,TGTGCCAGCAGCTCCTCCACCGGACAGGGAGCCTCACCCCTCCACTTT,CASSSSTGQGASPLHF
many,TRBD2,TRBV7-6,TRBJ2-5,TGTGCCAGCAGCCCGCGGGGTAGCGGGGGACAAGAGACCCAGTACTTC,CASSPRGSGGQETQYF
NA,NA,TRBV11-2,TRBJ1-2,TGTGCCAGCAGCATTAGGGGAGACGGCGACTACACCTTC,CASSIRGDGDYTF
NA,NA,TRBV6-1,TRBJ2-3,TGTGCCAGCAGGCTCACTTCTAGCACAGATACGCAGTATTTT,CASRLTSSTDTQYF
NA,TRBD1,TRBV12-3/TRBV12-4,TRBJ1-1,TGTGCCAGCAACCCGACAGGGGGCACTGAAGCTTTCTTT,CASNPTGGTEAFF
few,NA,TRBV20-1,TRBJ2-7,TGCAGTGCTAGACGGACATCTTCCTACGAGCAGTACTTC,CSARRTSSYEQYF
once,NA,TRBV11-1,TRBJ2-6,TGTGCCAGCAGCTTAGCGGGAAGGACCAACGTCCTGACTTTC,CASSLAGRTNVLTF
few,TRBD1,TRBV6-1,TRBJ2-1,TGTGCCAGCAGGGAAACGACAGGGGCCAATGAGCAGTTCTTC,CASRETTGANEQFF
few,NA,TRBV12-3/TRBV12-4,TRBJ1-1,TGTGCCAGCAGGGTCGGAGGGACTGAAGCTTTCTTT,CASRVGGTEAFF
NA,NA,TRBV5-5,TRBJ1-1,TGTGTCAGCAGCCCCTGGGAGAACACTGAAGCTTTCTTT,CVSSPWENTEAFF
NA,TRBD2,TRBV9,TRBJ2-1,TGTGCCAGCAGCGTACGGGACCCGGCTAGCGGGGGGGTTTCTGAGCAGTTCTTC,CASSVRDPASGGVSEQFF
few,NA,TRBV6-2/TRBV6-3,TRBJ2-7,TGTGCCAGCAATTCAGGGAAGGGCTCCTACGAGCAGTACTTC,CASNSGKGSYEQYF
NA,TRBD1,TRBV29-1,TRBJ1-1,TGCAGCGTTGCAACCGGACAGGGCCTTGGTGAAGCTTTCTTT,CSVATGQGLGEAFF
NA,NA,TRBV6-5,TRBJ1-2,TGTGCCAGCAGTTACCTCTCAGCAGGGGATCGCCTATATGGCTACACCTTC,CASSYLSAGDRLYGYTF
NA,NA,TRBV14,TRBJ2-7,TGTGCCAGCAGCCAAGGCGGAAACTCCTACGAGCAGTACTTC,CASSQGGNSYEQYF
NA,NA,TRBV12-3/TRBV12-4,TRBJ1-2,TGTGCCAGCTCAACCAGGGAAGACTATGGCTACACCTTC,CASSTREDYGYTF
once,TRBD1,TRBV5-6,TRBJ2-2,TGTGCCAGTCGGACAGGGAGTGAGCTGTTTTTT,CASRTGSELFF
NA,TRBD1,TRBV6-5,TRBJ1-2,TGTGCCAGCCGGGACAGGGGTTTTCCGAGTGGCTACACCTTC,CASRDRGFPSGYTF
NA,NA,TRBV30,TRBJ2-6,TGTGCCTGGAGTAGCCAGAGCTCTGGGGCCAACGTCCTGACTTTC,CAWSSQSSGANVLTF
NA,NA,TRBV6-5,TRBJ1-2,TGTGCCAGCAGTTACGCAACAGGGCCTTATGGCTACACCTTC,CASSYATGPYGYTF
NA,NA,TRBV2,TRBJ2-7,TGTGCCAGCAGTCCCTCTATCTCCTACGAGCAGTACTTC,CASSPSISYEQYF
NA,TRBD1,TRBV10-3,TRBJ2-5,TGTGCCATCAGTGAGTCGTCAGGGGGAGAGACCCAGTACTTC,CAISESSGGETQYF
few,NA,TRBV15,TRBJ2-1,TGTGCCACCAGCAGAGATTCGGCCTACCACTACAATGAGCAGTTCTTC,CATSRDSAYHYNEQFF
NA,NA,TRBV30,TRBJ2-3,TGTGCCTGGGTGCGGGGTAGCACAGATACGCAGTATTTT,CAWVRGSTDTQYF
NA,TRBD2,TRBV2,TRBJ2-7,TGTGCCAGCAGTGAAAGTAGCGGGGAAAGTTACTACGAGCAGTACTTC,CASSESSGESYYEQYF
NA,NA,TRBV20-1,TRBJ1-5,TGCAGTGCCCGGTGGGGTAGCCAGCCCCAGCATTTT,CSARWGSQPQHF
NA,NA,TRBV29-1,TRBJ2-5,TGCAGCGTTGAAGAGGGGAGGGAGACCCAGTACTTC,CSVEEGRETQYF
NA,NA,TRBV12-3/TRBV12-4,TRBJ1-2,TGTGCCAGCACCGTCGGGGGGGTGCGGGATGGCTACACCTTC,CASTVGGVRDGYTF
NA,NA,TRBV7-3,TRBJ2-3,TGTGCCAGCAGCCGCATGGGACTCAGCACAGATACGCAGTATTTT,CASSRMGLSTDTQYF
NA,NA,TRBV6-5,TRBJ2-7,TGTGCCAGCACTAAGGCTTCTGCGCCCCACGAGCAGTACTTC,CASTKASAPHEQYF
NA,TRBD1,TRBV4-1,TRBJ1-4,TGCGCCAGCAGCCAAGATCCCAGGGGGCAGGATGAAAAACTGTTTTTT,CASSQDPRGQDEKLFF
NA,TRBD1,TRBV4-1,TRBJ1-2,TGCGCCAGCAGCCAAGTTTCGGGACAGGGTACCATTGGCTATGGCTACACCTTC,CASSQVSGQGTIGYGYTF
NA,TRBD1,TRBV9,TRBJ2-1,TGTGCCAGCAGCGTCCGACCGGGACAGAATGAGCAGTTCTTC,CASSVRPGQNEQFF
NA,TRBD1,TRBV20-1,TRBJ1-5,TGCAGTGCTTCCGACAGGGTAGGAAATCAGCCCCAGCATTTT,CSASDRVGNQPQHF
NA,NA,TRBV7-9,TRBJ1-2,TGTGCCAGCAGCTTGTGGGACAAGGAAGGCTACACCTTC,CASSLWDKEGYTF
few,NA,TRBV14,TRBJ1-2,TGTGCCAGCAGCCCCCAACAGGGACGCGGCTACACCTTC,CASSPQQGRGYTF
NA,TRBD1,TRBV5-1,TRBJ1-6,TGCGCCAGCAGCCTGGGACAGGCGAATTCACCCCTCCACTTT,CASSLGQANSPLHF
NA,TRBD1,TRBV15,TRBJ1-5,TGTGCCACCAGCAGACGGGGACAGGGCTTCAATCAGCCCCAGCATTTT,CATSRRGQGFNQPQHF
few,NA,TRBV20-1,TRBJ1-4,TGCAGTGCTAGAGGAGGTACAACTAATGAAAAACTGTTTTTT,CSARGGTTNEKLFF
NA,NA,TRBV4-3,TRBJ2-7,TGCGCCAGCAGCCAGGCCGGGACTCCTACCTACGAGCAGTACTTC,CASSQAGTPTYEQYF
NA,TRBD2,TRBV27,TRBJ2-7,TGTGCCAGCAGTCCCCGCCGGGGAGGGTACTTCTACGAGCAGTACTTC,CASSPRRGGYFYEQYF
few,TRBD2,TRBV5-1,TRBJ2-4,TGCGCCAGCAGGTTAGCGGGGGAATCGAACATTCAGTACTTC,CASRLAGESNIQYF
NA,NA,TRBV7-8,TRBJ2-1,TGTGCCAGCAGCTTAGTAGCGACCAATGAGCAGTTCTTC,CASSLVATNEQFF
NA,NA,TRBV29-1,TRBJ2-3,TGCAGCGTTGTGGGAGGTGGGGATACGCAGTATTTT,CSVVGGGDTQYF
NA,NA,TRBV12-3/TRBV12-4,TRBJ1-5,TGTGCCAGCAGTTTTAGTGATCAGCCCCAGCATTTT,CASSFSDQPQHF
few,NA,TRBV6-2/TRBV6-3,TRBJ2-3,TGTGCCAGCAGTTTAGGGTCCTTCACAGATACGCAGTATTTT,CASSLGSFTDTQYF
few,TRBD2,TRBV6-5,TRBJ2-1,TGTGCCAGCAGTAAACTAGCGGGGGGCTACAATGAGCAGTTCTTC,CASSKLAGGYNEQFF
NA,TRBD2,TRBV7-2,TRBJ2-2,TGTGCCAGCAGCTTTAGCGGGAGTTGGGGTCCAACCGGGGAGCTGTTTTTT,CASSFSGSWGPTGELFF
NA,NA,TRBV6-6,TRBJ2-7,TGTGCCAGTAAACAGGGGAGGTCCAATGAGCAGTACTTC,CASKQGRSNEQYF